This TCR beta chain originates from a study of graft-versus-host responses after intestinal transplantation. Processed graft tissue released its intraepithelial and lamina propria lymphocytes. This clone was counted only a few times. Libraries were prepared by immunoSEQ multiplex PCR; TCRdb keeps only in-frame clonotypes and omits some of them. The profile shows 14,000 to 15,000 clones, 59% of them singletons. The CDR3 extends over 13 amino acids. Deletions cut 1 base from V and 6 bases from J, with 10 bases between. Per the germline V gene, CDR1 is MGHRA and CDR2 is YSYEKL. This clonotype was sampled from a human patient who received an intestinal transplant, so some T cells may come from the graft donor. This sequence joins TRBV4-1 and TRBJ2-7; TRBD1 is a possible D gene (5 bases). The sequences come from ileum tissue, collected 524 days after transplant. DNA for the CDR3: TGCGCCAGCAGCCAAGTATCAGGGTTCGAGCAGTACTTC. Residues: CASSQVSGFEQYF.